One sample yielded the 6 T cell receptor beta chains listed below, sequenced in a study of cytomegalovirus exposure and HLA in healthy donors. The PCR contained 60 Vbeta and 13 Jbeta primers. Sequencing used immunoSEQ multiplex PCR; TCRdb keeps in-frame clones, though not all of them. In the table there are about 180,000 clones, over 65% of which are singletons. Sequenced input: PBMCs. The receptors were gathered from a man between 60 and 75 years old in good health and CMV-seronegative.

V usage is TRBV5-4 and J usage is TRBJ1-1; tentative D call: TRBD1 (6 bases). From germline, CDR1 is SGHNT and CDR2 YYREEE (reference sequence). The germline V and J ends were trimmed by 2 bases and 0 bases, with 8 bases remaining between them. The CDR3 covers 14 residues. In DNA form, the CDR3 reads TGTGCCAGCAGCTTCGACAGGATGAACACTGAAGCTTTCTTT. As protein: CASSFDRMNTEAFF.

This clone showed up just once. V and J are TRBV11-2 and TRBJ1-1; 7 nucleotides match TRBD1. V dropped 2 bases and J dropped 3; count of bases not matched to a gene: 12. Germline CDR1 reads SGHAT; CDR2 reads FQNNGV. The CDR3 has 17 residues. CDR3 DNA: TGTGCCAGCAGCTTACGCCTAAGGCCTGGACAGGACACTGAAGCTTTCTTT. This sequence encodes CASSLRLRPGQDTEAFF.

V usage is TRBV19 and J usage is TRBJ2-7; 12 bases fit TRBD2. The CDR3 spans 15 residues. V shed 10 bases, J shed 0 bases, and the junction held 7 bases outside the gene matches. Germline assignment: CDR1 LNHDA and CDR2 SQIVND (reference sequence). The CDR3 region has the DNA TGTGCCACCAGACTAGCGGGAGTGGGCTCCTACGAGCAGTACTTC. This encodes CATRLAGVGSYEQYF.

This rearrangement joins TRBV19 to TRBJ1-3, with D unresolved. With 6 bases removed from V and 0 bases from J, the gap between germline ends came to 6 bases. The CDR3 is 13 residues long. CDR1 and CDR2 from the germline V gene are LNHDA and SQIVND (reference sequence). CDR3 nucleotide sequence: TGTGCCAGTAGCCCAGACTCTGGAAACACCATATATTTT. The encoded protein is CASSPDSGNTIYF.

This chain links TRBV2 with TRBJ1-1; D unresolved. V dropped 5 bases and J dropped 1 base, with 11 bases sitting between them. CDR1 and CDR2 from the germline V gene are SNHLY and FYNNEI. The CDR3 extends over 14 amino acids. DNA of the CDR3: TGTGCCAGCAGTCCCTTAACAGCGAACACTGAAGCTTTCTTT. This gives the protein CASSPLTANTEAFF.

V gene TRBV18 combines with J gene TRBJ1-1, with D possibly TRBD1 on 6 matching bases. This CDR3 contains 16 residues. Germline lookup yields CDR1 KGHSH and CDR2 LQKENI. V dropped 3 bases and J dropped 4 bases, with 18 bases sitting between them. The CDR3 coding sequence is TGTGCCAGCTCACCTTCGCGGGGGGCGGTTGGCACTGAAGCTTTCTTT. Its protein product is CASSPSRGAVGTEAFF.